Given below is one TCR beta chain in context. What it binds is not known. V lost 4 bases, J lost 9 bases, and 9 bases stayed unmatched. Germline values: CDR1 SGHRS, CDR2 YFSETQ. This CDR3 comprises 14 residues. This sample stems from a study of shared clonotypes between healthy human individuals. About the research overall: The donor pool was made up of two women and a few men aged 18 to 49.

The assay was run at deep level. It was across several immunoSEQ plates that each subset's genomic DNA was evenly split. Sequencing was performed with immunoSEQ multiplex PCR; in TCRdb, only in-frame clones are kept and a portion is missing. The sample has 730,000 or so clones, 60% to 80% seen once. Overall study findings and caveats: Generation probabilities of non-shared clonotypes were lower (relative to those shared by all four donors).

The origin of this receptor is a woman in her thirties in good health. The chain couples TRBV5-1 to TRBJ2-1; 8 bases fit TRBD1. The sequencing sample was made of memory CD4+ T cells sorted from blood. The subset: CD45RA-negative fraction. CDR3 in amino acids: CASSPQGGVGEQFF. The DNA for the CDR3 is TGCGCCAGCAGCCCACAGGGGGGAGTGGGTGAGCAGTTCTTC.